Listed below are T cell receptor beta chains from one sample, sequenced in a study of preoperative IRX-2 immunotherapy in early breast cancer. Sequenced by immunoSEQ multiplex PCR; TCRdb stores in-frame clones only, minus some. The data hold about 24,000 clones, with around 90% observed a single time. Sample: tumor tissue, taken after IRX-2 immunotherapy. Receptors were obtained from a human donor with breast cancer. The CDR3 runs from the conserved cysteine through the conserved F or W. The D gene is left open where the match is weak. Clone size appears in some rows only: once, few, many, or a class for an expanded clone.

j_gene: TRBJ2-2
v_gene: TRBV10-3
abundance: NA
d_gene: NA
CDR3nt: TGTGCCATCAGTGCACAGGGAGATACGAACACCGGGGAGCTGTTTTTT
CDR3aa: CAISAQGDTNTGELFF

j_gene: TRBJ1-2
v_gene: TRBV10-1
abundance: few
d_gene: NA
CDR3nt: TGCGCCAGCAGTAAGACAGAGAACTATGGCTACACCTTC
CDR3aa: CASSKTENYGYTF

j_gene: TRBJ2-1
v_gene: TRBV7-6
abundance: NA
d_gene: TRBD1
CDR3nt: TGTGCCAGCAGCTTAGATAGACAGGGTAGGGCCAATGAGCAGTTCTTC
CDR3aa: CASSLDRQGRANEQFF

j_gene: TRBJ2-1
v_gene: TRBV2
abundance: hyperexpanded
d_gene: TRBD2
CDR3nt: TGTGCCAGCACCGGACTAGCGGCGATCAATGAGCAGTTCTTC
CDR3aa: CASTGLAAINEQFF

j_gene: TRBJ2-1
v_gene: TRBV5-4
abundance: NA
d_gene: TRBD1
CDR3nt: TGTGCCAGCAGCTCCCCCGACAGGGATTCGAATGAGCAGTTCTTC
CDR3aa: CASSSPDRDSNEQFF

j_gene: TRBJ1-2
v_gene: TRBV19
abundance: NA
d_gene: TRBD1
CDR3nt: TGTGCCAGTAATACAGGGGAGAAAGCTGTAACATTGTGGGGACAGGGGTTGTTGAAGTACGGCTACACCTTC
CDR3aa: CASNTGEKAVTLWGQGLLKYGYTF

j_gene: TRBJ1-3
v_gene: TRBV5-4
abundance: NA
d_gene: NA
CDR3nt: TGTGCCAGCAGCCTTCTTCAGGGCTCTGGAAACACCATATATTTT
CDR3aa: CASSLLQGSGNTIYF

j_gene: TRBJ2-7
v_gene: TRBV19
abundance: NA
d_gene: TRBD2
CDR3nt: TGTGCCAGTAGTGAGCTAGCGGGAGGACCCTACGAGCAGTACTTC
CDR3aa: CASSELAGGPYEQYF

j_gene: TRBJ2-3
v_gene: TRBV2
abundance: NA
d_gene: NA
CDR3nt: TGTGCCAGTAAGCAAACTAGCTCGGGGATAGATACGCAGTATTTT
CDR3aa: CASKQTSSGIDTQYF

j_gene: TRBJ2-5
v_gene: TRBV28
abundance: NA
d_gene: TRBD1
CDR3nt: TGTGCCAGCAGCACCCGGACAGGGAGAGATCAAGAGACCCAGTACTTC
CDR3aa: CASSTRTGRDQETQYF

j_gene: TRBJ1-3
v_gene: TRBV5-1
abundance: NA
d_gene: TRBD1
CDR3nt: TGCGCCAGCAGTCCCGGACAGGGCGGAAACACCATATATTTT
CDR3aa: CASSPGQGGNTIYF

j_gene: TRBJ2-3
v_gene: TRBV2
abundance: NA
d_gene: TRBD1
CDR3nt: TGTGCCAGCAGTGTAAGGCAGGGGGCAGATACGCAGTATTTT
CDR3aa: CASSVRQGADTQYF

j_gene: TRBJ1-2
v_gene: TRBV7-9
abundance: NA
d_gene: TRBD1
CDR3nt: TGTGCCAGCAGCTTAGCGGGACAGTATGGCTACACCTTC
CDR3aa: CASSLAGQYGYTF

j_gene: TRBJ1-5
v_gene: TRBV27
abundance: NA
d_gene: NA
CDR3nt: TGTGCCAGCAGTTTGTGGGTGGATCAGCCCCAGCATTTT
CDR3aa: CASSLWVDQPQHF

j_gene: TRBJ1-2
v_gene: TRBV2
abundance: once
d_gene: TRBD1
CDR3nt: TGTGCCAGCAGTGTGACAGGGTTTTCTATTGGCTACACCTTC
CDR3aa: CASSVTGFSIGYTF

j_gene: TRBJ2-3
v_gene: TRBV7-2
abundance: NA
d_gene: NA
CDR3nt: TGTGCCAGCAGCTTGTGGGGTCCTAGCACAGATACGCAGTATTTT
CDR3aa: CASSLWGPSTDTQYF

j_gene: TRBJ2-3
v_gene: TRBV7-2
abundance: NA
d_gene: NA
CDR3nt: TGTGCCAGCAGCTCCAGAGGGGGGACCCCCACAGATACGCAGTATTTT
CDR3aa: CASSSRGGTPTDTQYF

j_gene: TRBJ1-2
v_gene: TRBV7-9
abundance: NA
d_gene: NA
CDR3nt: TGTGCCAGCAGCCAGGACGCAGGCTCCAAAGTCTATGGCTACACCTTC
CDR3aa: CASSQDAGSKVYGYTF

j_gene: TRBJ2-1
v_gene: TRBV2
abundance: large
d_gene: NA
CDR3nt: TGTGCCAGCAGTGATTTTAAGGTTGAGCAGTTCTTC
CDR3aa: CASSDFKVEQFF

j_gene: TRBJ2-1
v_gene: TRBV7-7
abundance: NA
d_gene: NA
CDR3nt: TGTGCCAGCAGCTTAGCGGCAGGCGTCTACAATGAGCAGTTCTTC
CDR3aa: CASSLAAGVYNEQFF

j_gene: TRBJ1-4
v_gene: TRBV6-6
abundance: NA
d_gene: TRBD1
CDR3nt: TGTGCCAGCAGTTACTCCCAGGGGGCGGGGGAAAAACTGTTTTTT
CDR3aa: CASSYSQGAGEKLFF

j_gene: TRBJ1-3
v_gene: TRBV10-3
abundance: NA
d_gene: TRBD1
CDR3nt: TGTGCCATCAGTGACAACAGGGGGCTGGGAAACACCATATATTTT
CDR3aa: CAISDNRGLGNTIYF

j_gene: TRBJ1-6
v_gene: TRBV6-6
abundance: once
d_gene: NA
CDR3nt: TGTGCCAGCTGGACCCGGCAGGGTAATTCACCCCTCCACTTT
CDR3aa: CASWTRQGNSPLHF

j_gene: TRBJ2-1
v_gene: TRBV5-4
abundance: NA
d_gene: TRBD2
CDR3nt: TGTGCCAGCAGCTTGGCCCCTGGAGCGGGGGGGCTCAATGAGCAGTTCTTC
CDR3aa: CASSLAPGAGGLNEQFF

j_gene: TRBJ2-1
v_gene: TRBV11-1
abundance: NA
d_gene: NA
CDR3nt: TGTGCCAGCAGCTCCCCCGGGGGGCCCTACAATGAGCAGTTCTTC
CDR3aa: CASSSPGGPYNEQFF

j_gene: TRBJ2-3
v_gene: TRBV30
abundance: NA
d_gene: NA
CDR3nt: TGTGCCTGGGATGACGAGGGGGGGCTTAGGTATTTT
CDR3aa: CAWDDEGGLRYF